The 28 T cell receptor beta chains given below trace back to one sample, sequenced in a study of graft-versus-host responses after intestinal transplantation. TCRdb's copy holds only in-frame clones and misses some; the assay was immunoSEQ multiplex PCR. The sample records over 100,000 clones, roughly 90% being singletons. No antigens are known for them. Sequences were derived from unstimulated CD4+ T cells sorted from spleen or lymph node cells, sampled before intestinal transplant. These receptors originate from a human donor who received an intestinal transplant.

This rearrangement joins TRBV2 to TRBJ1-5; D uncertain. The CDR3 consists of 18 residues. The V gene's germline CDR1 is SNHLY and CDR2 FYNNEI. Between the trimmed V and J ends, which lost 8 bases and 5 bases, there was a span of 28 bases. The CDR3 sequence: CASATSRAFVALDQPQHF. The CDR3 DNA reads TGTGCCAGCGCCACCTCGAGGGCCTTCGTGGCGTTGGATCAGCCCCAGCATTTT.

This chain uses TRBV7-3 with TRBJ1-2; no clear D. CDR1 is SGHTA, CDR2 FQGTGA, per germline. The V end lost 6 bases, the J end lost 4 bases, and 15 bases lay between the germline ends. This CDR3 is 14 amino acids long. The CDR3 DNA follows: TGTGCCAGCAGTTGGCCCGGCAACTCCTATGGCTACACCTTC. Its translation is CASSWPGNSYGYTF. Complete variable domain (other parts from reference TRBV7-3 and TRBJ1-2): GAGVSQTPSNKVTEKGKYVELRCDPISGHTALYWYRQSLGQGPEFLIYFQGTGAADDSGLPNDRFFAVRPEGSVSTLKIQRTERGDSAVYLCASSWPGNSYGYTFGSGTRLTVV.

This clone was picked up one time. V usage is TRBV18 and J usage is TRBJ2-1; 7 nucleotides match TRBD1. The CDR3 extends over 15 amino acids. The ends lost 5 bases at V and 0 bases at J; junction bases unmatched: 4. In germline, CDR1 is KGHSH, CDR2 LQKENI. CDR3 nucleotides: TGTGCCAGCTCAAGACAGGGTATCTCCTACAATGAGCAGTTCTTC. Its translation: CASSRQGISYNEQFF.

The V gene is TRBV18, the J gene TRBJ1-2, with D hard to call. V gave up 2 bases and J gave up 1 base, with 5 bases separating them. Germline CDR1 is KGHSH and CDR2 is LQKENI. The CDR3 has 13 residues. CDR3 protein: CASSPGDNYGYTF. DNA of the CDR3: TGTGCCAGCTCACCAGGGGATAACTATGGCTACACCTTC.

The J gene is TRBJ2-7, the V gene TRBV11-2; D is possibly TRBD1 (5 bases). The V end was cut by 1 base, the J end by 2 bases, with 21 bases between. CDR1 and CDR2 from the germline V gene are SGHAT and FQNNGV. This CDR3 has 18 amino acids. The CDR3 bases are TGTGCCAGCAGCTTAGGATACTCCCTGGGGCAGGTTGCCTACGAGCAGTACTTC. Its translation is CASSLGYSLGQVAYEQYF.

In its sample, this clone was seen once. The rearrangement joins TRBV6-1 to TRBJ1-6, with 7 nucleotides matching TRBD1. The CDR3 covers 15 residues. The germline V gene has CDR1 MNHNS and CDR2 SASEGT. Trimming at V came to 5 bases and at J to 7 bases, leaving 8 bases not matched to a gene. CDR3 amino acids: CASSSADRDNSPLHF. CDR3 DNA: TGTGCCAGCAGTTCCGCAGACAGGGACAATTCACCCCTCCACTTT.

V usage is TRBV9 and J usage is TRBJ2-3, with 13 bases aligning to TRBD2. V lost 3 bases, J lost 4 bases, and 5 bases stayed unmatched. CDR3 size: 16 residues. The V gene's germline CDR1 is SGDLS and CDR2 YYNGEE. This CDR3 is CASSGGTSGVADTQYF. The CDR3 DNA reads TGTGCCAGCAGCGGTGGGACTAGCGGGGTTGCAGATACGCAGTATTTT.

The rearrangement joins TRBV27 to TRBJ1-1, with 9 nucleotides matching TRBD1. Trimming cost V 4 bases and J 3 bases; bases outside gene matches: 12. CDR1 and CDR2 (germline): MNHEY, SMNVEV (reference sequence). The CDR3 is 17 residues long. The CDR3 reads CASSYYPRTGVDTEAFF. The CDR3 coding sequence is TGTGCCAGCAGTTACTACCCAAGGACAGGGGTAGACACTGAAGCTTTCTTT.

The chain employs TRBV2 and TRBJ2-5; D call uncertain. This CDR3 has 13 residues. The germline CDR1 and CDR2 sequences are SNHLY and FYNNEI. The V end was cut by 7 bases, the J end by 2 bases, with 11 bases between. The CDR3 reads CASKAASQETQYF. DNA for the CDR3: TGTGCCAGCAAAGCAGCTTCACAAGAGACCCAGTACTTC.

The rearrangement joins TRBV6-1 to TRBJ2-7; TRBD2 matches at 10 bases. This CDR3 is 13 amino acids long. J gave up 12 bases and V 1 base, and 6 bases lay outside the gene matches. Germline CDR1 reads MNHNS; CDR2 reads SASEGT. DNA of the CDR3: TGTGCCAGCAGTGAAGGTCTAGCGGGGGCCTCGTACTTC. Protein sequence: CASSEGLAGASYF.

This chain links TRBV5-4 with TRBJ2-5; TRBD1 or TRBD2 may be the D gene (5 bases each). Germline CDR1 is SGHNT and CDR2 is YYREEE (reference sequence). V shed 4 bases and J shed 5 bases, with 18 bases lying between them. The CDR3 spans 15 residues. CDR3 DNA: TGTGCCAGCAGCCCCCATAGCGACCCAGGGGAGACCCAGTACTTC. Its translation: CASSPHSDPGETQYF.

V usage is TRBV2 and J usage is TRBJ1-5; the match to TRBD1 covers 8 bases. The CDR3 consists of 13 residues. Trimming took 6 bases from V and 2 from J; bases not matched to a gene: 0. The V gene's germline CDR1 is SNHLY and CDR2 FYNNEI. In DNA, the CDR3 is TGTGCCAGCAGGACAGGGGGCAATCAGCCCCAGCATTTT. Its translation is CASRTGGNQPQHF.

V is TRBV2 and J is TRBJ2-7, with 11 bases aligning to TRBD1. There are 14 residues in the CDR3. Germline V gives CDR1 SNHLY, CDR2 FYNNEI. The V and J ends lost 5 bases and 3 bases, in that order; junction bases with no gene match: 3. The CDR3 DNA sequence: TGTGCCAGCAGTACCGGGACAGGGGGCTACGAGCAGTACTTC. This translates into CASSTGTGGYEQYF.

The rearrangement uses TRBV7-2 and TRBJ2-1, with TRBD2 matching 8 bases. The CDR3 totals 16 residues. Trimming cost V 4 bases and J 7 bases; bases outside gene matches: 12. Germline V gene data show CDR1 as SGHTA and CDR2 as FQGNSA. DNA of the CDR3: TGTGCCAGCAGCTCTCGAGGACTAGCAAACTCAAATGAGCAGTTCTTC. Encoded protein: CASSSRGLANSNEQFF. Combining the CDR3 with reference TRBV7-2 and TRBJ2-1 gives the whole variable domain GAGVSQSPSNKVTEKGKDVELRCDPISGHTALYWYRQSLGQGLEFLIYFQGNSAPDKSGLPSDRFSAERTGGSVSTLTIQRTQQEDSAVYLCASSSRGLANSNEQFFGPGTRLTVL.

V is TRBV30 and J is TRBJ2-7, with TRBD1 as a possible D gene (6 bases). The CDR3 covers 12 residues. V lost 7 bases, J lost 0 bases, and 10 bases lay in between. CDR1 is GTSNPN, CDR2 SVGIG, per germline (reference sequence). The CDR3 DNA reads TGTGCCTCAGGACAGTTCTCCTACGAGCAGTACTTC. It is translated as CASGQFSYEQYF.

The chain joins TRBV7-3 to TRBJ2-7; 7 positions agree with TRBD2. This CDR3 is 13 amino acids long. Unmatched junction bases numbered 5, after V lost 5 bases and J lost 4 bases. CDR1 SGHTA and CDR2 FQGTGA come from the germline V gene. The CDR3 is CASSPSGRYEQYF. CDR3 in DNA: TGTGCCAGCAGCCCTAGCGGAAGGTACGAGCAGTACTTC.

The chain carries TRBV5-1 and TRBJ2-3; 9 bases fit TRBD2. CDR3 size: 18 residues. The V gene end was trimmed by 4 bases and the J gene end by 0 bases; junction bases not matched to a gene: 12. Germline CDR1 reads SGHRS; CDR2 reads YFSETQ. The CDR3 region has the DNA TGCGCCAGCAGCCCCCCCGGAGGACTAGCGTCTAGCACAGATACGCAGTATTTT. It specifies CASSPPGGLASSTDTQYF. The variable domain in full, completed from reference TRBV5-1 and TRBJ2-3, reads KAGVTQTPRYLIKTRGQQVTLSCSPISGHRSVSWYQQTPGQGLQFLFEYFSETQRNKGNFPGRFSGRQFSNSRSEMNVSTLELGDSALYLCASSPPGGLASSTDTQYFGPGTRLTVL.

This rearrangement joins TRBV6-1 to TRBJ2-7; the match to TRBD1 covers 10 bases. J was trimmed by 4 bases and V by 5 bases; bases with no gene match: 5. In germline, CDR1 is MNHNS, CDR2 SASEGT. This CDR3 has 14 amino acids. The DNA of the CDR3 is TGTGCCAGCAGTCCCGACAGGGGGCTATACGAGCAGTACTTC. The encoded protein is CASSPDRGLYEQYF.

The gene calls are TRBV6-5 and TRBJ1-3; a possible D gene is TRBD1 (6 bases). This CDR3 comprises 14 residues. Trimming stripped 5 bases from V and 3 bases from J, with 11 bases between. Germline assignment: CDR1 MNHEY and CDR2 SVGAGI. The DNA of the CDR3 is TGTGCCAGCAGTCGCACAGGGCATGGAAACACCATATATTTT. Translation: CASSRTGHGNTIYF.

This clone appeared a single time. The rearrangement joins TRBV14 to TRBJ2-5; 8 bases fit TRBD2. V gave up 1 base and J gave up 1 base; unmatched junction bases: 5. Germline loops: CDR1 SGHDN, CDR2 FVKESK. The CDR3 runs 16 residues. CDR3 coding DNA: TGTGCCAGCAGCCAAGGATCTAGCGGGCTCCAAGAGACCCAGTACTTC. This encodes CASSQGSSGLQETQYF.

The V gene is TRBV28, the J gene TRBJ2-7; 8 bases line up with TRBD2. V was clipped by 3 bases and J by 2 bases; unmatched bases: 6. CDR3 length equals 15 residues. Germline V gene sequence: CDR1 MDHEN, CDR2 SYDVKM. For the CDR3, the DNA is TGTGCCAGCAGTTTGATAGCGGGGCCTACCTACGAGCAGTACTTC. Translated, it gives CASSLIAGPTYEQYF.

The chain couples TRBV7-9 to TRBJ1-6; a possible D gene is TRBD1 (5 bases). Germline values: CDR1 SEHNR, CDR2 FQNEAQ (reference sequence). The CDR3 has 14 amino acids. The germline V and J ends were trimmed by 4 bases and 6 bases, with 10 bases remaining between them. CDR3 residues: CASSSQGANSPLHF. CDR3 DNA sequence: TGTGCCAGCAGCTCGCAGGGAGCTAATTCACCCCTCCACTTT.

J is TRBJ2-6 and V is TRBV12-2. TRBV12-2 is a known pseudogene. The CDR3 length is 16 residues. CDR3 protein: CASRPGAFTGANVLTF. The DNA for the CDR3 is TGTGCAAGTCGTCCGGGGGCCTTTACTGGGGCCAACGTCCTGACTTTC.

V is TRBV20-1 and J is TRBJ1-5; D is undetermined. Trimming removed 0 bases from V and 5 bases from J, with 2 bases in between. The germline CDR1 and CDR2 sequences are DFQATT and SNEGSKA (reference sequence). The CDR3 extends over 11 amino acids. The CDR3 sequence is CSAREDQPQHF. CDR3 nucleotide sequence: TGCAGTGCTAGAGAGGATCAGCCCCAGCATTTT.

CDR3 bases: TGTGCCAGCAGTTGGCACTCTGGGGCCAACGTCCTGACTTTC. This gives the protein CASSWHSGANVLTF. The J gene is TRBJ2-6, the V gene TRBV27; D gene unclear. The CDR3 covers 14 residues. V lost 4 bases and J 0 bases, leaving 4 bases between the germline ends. CDR1 and CDR2 (germline): MNHEY, SMNVEV (reference sequence).

V and J are TRBV11-2 and TRBJ1-1; possibly TRBD1 for D (5 bases). The germline CDR1 and CDR2 sequences are SGHAT and FQNNGV. Trimming removed 0 bases at V and 4 bases at J, with 9 bases between. The CDR3 loop spans 14 amino acids. As DNA, the CDR3 is TGTGCCAGCAGCTTAGATTCCGGGGCCACTGAAGCTTTCTTT. The encoded protein is CASSLDSGATEAFF. Supplemented by reference TRBV11-2 and TRBJ1-1, the full variable domain reads EAGVAQSPRYKIIEKRQSVAFWCNPISGHATLYWYQQILGQGPKLLIQFQNNGVVDDSQLPKDRFSAERLKGVDSTLKIQPAKLEDSAVYLCASSLDSGATEAFFGQGTRLTVV.

The chain joins TRBV4-1 to TRBJ1-6; 8 bases are shared with TRBD1. The V segment lost 6 bases and the J segment 0 bases; nucleotides outside the gene matches: 10. This CDR3 comprises 18 residues. Per germline, CDR1 MGHRA and CDR2 YSYEKL. CDR3 region: CASSLPRTGSSYNSPLHF. DNA for the CDR3: TGCGCCAGCAGTCTGCCTCGGACAGGGAGCTCCTATAATTCACCCCTCCACTTT.

The J gene is TRBJ2-6, the V gene TRBV6-5; D is unresolved. CDR3 length: 14 residues. The V and J ends lost 4 bases and 0 bases respectively, with 4 bases between them. The germline V gene encodes CDR1 MNHEY and CDR2 SVGAGI. The CDR3 sequence: CASSLTSGANVLTF. CDR3 DNA sequence: TGTGCCAGCAGTTTGACCTCTGGGGCCAACGTCCTGACTTTC.